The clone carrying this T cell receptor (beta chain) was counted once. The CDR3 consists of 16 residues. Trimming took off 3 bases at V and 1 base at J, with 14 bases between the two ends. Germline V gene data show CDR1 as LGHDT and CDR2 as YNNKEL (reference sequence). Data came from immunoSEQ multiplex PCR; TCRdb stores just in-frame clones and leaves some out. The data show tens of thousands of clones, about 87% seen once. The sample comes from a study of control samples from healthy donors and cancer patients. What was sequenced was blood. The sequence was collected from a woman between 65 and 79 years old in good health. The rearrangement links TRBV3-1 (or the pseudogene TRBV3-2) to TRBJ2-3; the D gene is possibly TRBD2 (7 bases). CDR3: CASSQGGARGTDTQYF. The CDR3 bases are TGTGCCAGCAGCCAGGGGGGGGCGCGGGGCACAGATACGCAGTATTTT.